The next 4 T cell receptor beta chains were all read from a single sample in a study of CXCR3-negative and CXCR3-positive naive CD8 T cells (dated by TCRdb to between 2018 and 2021). Sequencing used a NextSeq 550. The Human TCR Profiling Kit (MiLaboratory) was used to prepare UMI-labeled 5' RACE TRB cDNA libraries. TCRdb reprocessed the reads and provides one entry for every CDR3 protein sequence; no DNA is given. The sample table includes about 130,000 distinct CDR3 sequences. The ten largest account for roughly 0.29% of the sample. Sequenced: naive CXCR3- CD8+ T cells from blood. In light of the paper, this sample's cell subset or site label describes: CD45RO-CCR7+CD27+CD95- naive CD8+ T cells lacking CXCR3 (TNR3-). The origin of the receptors is a human donor in good health. Some clones in this sample may be carry-over from other donors' samples.

The rearrangement links TRBV28 to TRBJ2-7; the D call of TRBD2 rests on TCRdb alone, since no DNA is present to check it. Germline assignment: CDR1 MDHEN and CDR2 SYDVKM. The CDR3 is 16 residues long. Here the CDR3 reads CASSFRGRAGFYEQYF. Complete variable domain (other parts from reference TRBV28 and TRBJ2-7): DVKVTQSSRYLVKRTGEKVFLECVQDMDHENMFWYRQDPGLGLRLIYFSYDVKMKEKGDIPEGYSVSREKKERFSLILESASTNQTSMYLCASSFRGRAGFYEQYFGPGTRLTVT.

The chain combines TRBV9 with TRBJ2-1; TCRdb gives TRBD2 as the D gene, but with no DNA this cannot be confirmed. CDR3 length: 15 amino acids. The germline gives CDR1 SGDLS, CDR2 YYNGEE. The CDR3 spells CASSPLAGVPAWQFF.

V and J are TRBV9 and TRBJ2-1; checking the TCRdb D call of TRBD1 is not possible without DNA. Germline values: CDR1 SGDLS, CDR2 YYNGEE. The CDR3 consists of 15 residues. The CDR3 loop reads CASSVEGQGAREQLF.

The chain couples TRBV28 to TRBJ1-1. This CDR3 has 15 residues. CDR1 is MDHEN, CDR2 SYDVKM, per germline. CDR3 protein: CASSLLGLRVAEAFF.